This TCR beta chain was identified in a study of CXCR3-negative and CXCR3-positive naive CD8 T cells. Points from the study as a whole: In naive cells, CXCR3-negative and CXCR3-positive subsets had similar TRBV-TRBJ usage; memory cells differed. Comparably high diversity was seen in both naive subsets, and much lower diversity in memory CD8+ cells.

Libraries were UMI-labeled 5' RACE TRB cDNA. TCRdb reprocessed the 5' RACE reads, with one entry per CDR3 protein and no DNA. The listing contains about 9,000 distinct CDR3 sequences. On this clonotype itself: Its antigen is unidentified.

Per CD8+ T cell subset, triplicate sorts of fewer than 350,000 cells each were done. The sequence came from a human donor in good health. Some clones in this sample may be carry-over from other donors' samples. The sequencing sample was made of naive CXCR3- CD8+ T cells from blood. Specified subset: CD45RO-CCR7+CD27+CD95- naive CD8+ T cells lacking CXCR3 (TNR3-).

CDR3 protein: CASSLGPLQANQPQHF. The rearrangement links TRBV7-9 to TRBJ1-5; the D gene TCRdb calls, TRBD1, cannot be checked with no DNA. The length of the CDR3 is 16 residues. Germline V gene lookup returns CDR1 SEHNR and CDR2 FQNEAQ (reference sequence).